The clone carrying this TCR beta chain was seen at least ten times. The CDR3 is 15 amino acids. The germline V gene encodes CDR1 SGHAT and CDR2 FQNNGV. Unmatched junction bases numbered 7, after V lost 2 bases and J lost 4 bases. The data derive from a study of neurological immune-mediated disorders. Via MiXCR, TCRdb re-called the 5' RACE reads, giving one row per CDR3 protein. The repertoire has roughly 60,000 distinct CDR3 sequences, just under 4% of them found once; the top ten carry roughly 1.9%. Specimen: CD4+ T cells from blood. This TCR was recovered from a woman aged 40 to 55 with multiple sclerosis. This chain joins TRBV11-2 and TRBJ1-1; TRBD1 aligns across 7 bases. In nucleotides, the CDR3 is TGTGCCAGCAGCTTATTGGGCAGGGGGATCACTGAAGCTTTCTTT. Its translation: CASSLLGRGITEAFF.